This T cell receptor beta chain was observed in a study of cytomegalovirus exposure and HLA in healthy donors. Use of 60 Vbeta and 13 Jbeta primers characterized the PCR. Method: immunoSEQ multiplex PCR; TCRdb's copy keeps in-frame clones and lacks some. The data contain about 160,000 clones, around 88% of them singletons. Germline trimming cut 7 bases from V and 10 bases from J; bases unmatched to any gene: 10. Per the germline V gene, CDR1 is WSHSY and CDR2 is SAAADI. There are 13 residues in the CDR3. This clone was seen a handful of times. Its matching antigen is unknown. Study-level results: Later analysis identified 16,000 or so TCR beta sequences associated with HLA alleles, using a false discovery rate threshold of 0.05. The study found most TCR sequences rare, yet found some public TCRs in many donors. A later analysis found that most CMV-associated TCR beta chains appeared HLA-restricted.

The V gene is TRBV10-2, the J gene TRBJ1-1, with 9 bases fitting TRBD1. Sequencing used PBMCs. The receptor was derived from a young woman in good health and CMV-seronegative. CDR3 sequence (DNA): TGCGCCAGCACCCGCGGGACAGGGAGTGGAGCTTTCTTT. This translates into CASTRGTGSGAFF.